This T cell receptor (beta chain) emerged from a study of CD8+CD57+ T cells in acquired aplastic anemia. For the study at large: The average for DNA from sorted CD4+ and CD8+ cells was 3 to 4 ug.

V was trimmed by 3 bases and J by 6 bases, leaving 11 bases between them. Germline CDR1 is SEHNR and CDR2 is FQNEAQ (reference sequence). The CDR3 loop spans 13 amino acids. General study findings and limits: There were twenty-nine CD8+ CDR3 sequences that occurred in both patients and controls.

This clonotype was seen many times. As yet, its antigen is unknown. An expansion of CD8+CD57+ cells by flow cytometry had been shown in patients chosen for sequencing. Patients, without exception, had severe acquired aplastic anemia. Blood came from patients not yet given any therapy. Genomic DNA acted as the template from which TCR beta VDJ combination and CDR3 sequence profiling were carried out. MiXCR was run by TCRdb on the reads, yielding one entry per CDR3 protein. The sample has 150,000 to 200,000 distinct CDR3 sequences; around 52% are singletons. The genes are TRBV7-9 and TRBJ1-2; TRBD1 might be the D (6 bases). Sequencing was done on a sample of sorted CD4+, CD8+, or CD8+CD57+ T cells (not recorded which) from PBMCs. This clonotype was sampled from a human donor with aplastic anemia. The CDR3 DNA reads as TGTGCCAGCAGCTTGGGCCCAGGGGATGGCTACACCTTC. Translating it yields CASSLGPGDGYTF. The variable domain in full, completed from reference TRBV7-9 and TRBJ1-2, reads DTGVSQNPRHKITKRGQNVTFRCDPISEHNRLYWYRQTLGQGPEFLTYFQNEAQLEKSRLLSDRFSAERPKGSFSTLEIQRTEQGDSAMYLCASSLGPGDGYTFGSGTRLTVV.